Below are 4 T cell receptor beta chains sequenced from a single sample in a study of T cell responses to AZD1222 COVID-19 vaccine. This table comes from immunoSEQ multiplex PCR, and its TCRdb copy is limited to in-frame clones, with some not included. The sample has about 130,000 clones, 75% to 90% seen once; the top ten hold roughly 6%. Sample: peripheral blood, taken on day 0 of AZD1222 vaccination. These TCRs come from an adult in good health.

The V gene is TRBV6-2 or TRBV6-3, the J gene TRBJ2-7; D is unresolved. The V gene's germline CDR1 is MNHEY and CDR2 SVGEGT. The CDR3 covers 16 residues. The V end was cut by 3 bases, the J end by 3 bases, with 18 bases between. CDR3 protein: CASSYSPDDGYYEQYF. CDR3 DNA sequence: TGTGCCAGCAGTTATTCACCGGACGACGGTTACTACGAGCAGTACTTC.

The CDR3 region has the DNA TGTGCCAGCAGCTTTCGAGTCGCTGAAGCTTTCTTT. Translation gives CASSFRVAEAFF. V and J are TRBV7-9 and TRBJ1-1; D ambiguous. The germline V and J ends were trimmed by 3 bases and 6 bases, with 8 bases remaining between them. The CDR3 consists of 12 residues. Germline-derived CDR1 and CDR2 are SEHNR and FQNEAQ (reference sequence).

This clone showed up just once. The V call is TRBV5-1, the J call TRBJ1-2, with D unclear. Trimming left V 0 bases short and J 0 bases short, with 12 bases between. The V gene's germline CDR1 is SGHRS and CDR2 YFSETQ. This CDR3 spans 16 amino acids. The CDR3 region has the DNA TGCGCCAGCAGCTTGGGAGGAGGCAGAGCTAACTATGGCTACACCTTC. Protein: CASSLGGGRANYGYTF. The complete variable domain, with remaining parts taken from reference TRBV5-1 and TRBJ1-2, reads KAGVTQTPRYLIKTRGQQVTLSCSPISGHRSVSWYQQTPGQGLQFLFEYFSETQRNKGNFPGRFSGRQFSNSRSEMNVSTLELGDSALYLCASSLGGGRANYGYTFGSGTRLTVV.

This clone is a singleton in its sample. Other DNA sequences in the sample encode the same CDR3. The chain is built from TRBV6-5 and TRBJ1-1, with D possibly being TRBD1 (6 bases). Trimming took off 3 bases at V and 1 base at J, with 12 bases between the two ends. The germline gives CDR1 MNHEY, CDR2 SVGAGI. The CDR3 length is 15 residues. The DNA for the CDR3 is TGTGCCAGCAGTTATTACGGGACAACGAACACTGAAGCTTTCTTT. Protein product: CASSYYGTTNTEAFF.